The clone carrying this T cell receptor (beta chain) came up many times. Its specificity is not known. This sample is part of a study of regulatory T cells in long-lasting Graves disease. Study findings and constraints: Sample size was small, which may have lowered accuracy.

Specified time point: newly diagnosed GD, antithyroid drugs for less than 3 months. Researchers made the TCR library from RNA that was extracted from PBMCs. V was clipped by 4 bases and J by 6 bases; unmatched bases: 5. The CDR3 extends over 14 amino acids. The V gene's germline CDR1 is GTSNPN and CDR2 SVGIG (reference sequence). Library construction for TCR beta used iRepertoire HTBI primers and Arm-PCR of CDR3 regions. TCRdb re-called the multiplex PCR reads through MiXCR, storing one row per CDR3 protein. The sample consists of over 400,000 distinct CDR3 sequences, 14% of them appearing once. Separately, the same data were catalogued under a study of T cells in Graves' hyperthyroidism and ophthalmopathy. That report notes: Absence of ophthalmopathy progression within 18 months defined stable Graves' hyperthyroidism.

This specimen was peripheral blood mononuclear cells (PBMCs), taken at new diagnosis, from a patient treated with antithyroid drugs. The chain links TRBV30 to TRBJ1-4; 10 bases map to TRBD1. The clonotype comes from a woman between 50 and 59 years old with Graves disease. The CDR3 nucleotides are TGTGCCTGGAATAGGGGGACAGGGGATGAAAAACTGTTTTTT. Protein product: CAWNRGTGDEKLFF.